This T cell receptor beta chain was captured by sequencing in a study of blood T cell repertoires in COVID-19. The table lists this clone with a count of one. The repertoire was sequenced with immunoSEQ multiplex PCR; TCRdb's copy has only in-frame clones and lacks some. The data contain roughly 250,000 clones, about 80% of them seen just once; the ten biggest clones take up roughly 4.9%. Germline V gives CDR1 SGHRS, CDR2 YFSETQ. The CDR3 consists of 19 residues. The V segment lost 0 bases and the J segment 1 base; nucleotides outside the gene matches: 9. The receptor's source is an elderly woman with active or convalescent COVID-19. The sequencing sample was made of peripheral blood. V usage is TRBV5-1 and J usage is TRBJ1-6; 8 nucleotides align to TRBD1. This CDR3 reads CASSLAWQGAGSYNSPLHF. CDR3 DNA: TGCGCCAGCAGCTTGGCCTGGCAGGGGGCAGGGTCCTATAATTCACCCCTCCACTTT.